The present T cell receptor (beta chain) was sequenced within a study of blood T cell repertoires in COVID-19. Study at large: Acute and convalescent COVID-19 specimens originated in the United States, Italy and Spain. T cells, B-cell-depleted T cells, or PBMCs supplied cDNA or gDNA.

The CDR3 is 13 amino acids. V lost 3 bases and J 7 bases, leaving 9 bases between the germline ends. Sequenced by immunoSEQ multiplex PCR; TCRdb stores in-frame clones only, minus some. The sample records 150,000 to 200,000 clones, around 87% being singletons. Sequenced sample: peripheral blood. This chain links TRBV12-3 or TRBV12-4 with TRBJ2-2, with a possible D match to TRBD1 (5 bases). The TCR was taken from a man between 18 and 35 years old with active or convalescent COVID-19. Here the CDR3 reads CASSLVGVGELFF. For the CDR3, the DNA is TGTGCCAGCAGTTTGGTAGGGGTCGGGGAGCTGTTTTTT.